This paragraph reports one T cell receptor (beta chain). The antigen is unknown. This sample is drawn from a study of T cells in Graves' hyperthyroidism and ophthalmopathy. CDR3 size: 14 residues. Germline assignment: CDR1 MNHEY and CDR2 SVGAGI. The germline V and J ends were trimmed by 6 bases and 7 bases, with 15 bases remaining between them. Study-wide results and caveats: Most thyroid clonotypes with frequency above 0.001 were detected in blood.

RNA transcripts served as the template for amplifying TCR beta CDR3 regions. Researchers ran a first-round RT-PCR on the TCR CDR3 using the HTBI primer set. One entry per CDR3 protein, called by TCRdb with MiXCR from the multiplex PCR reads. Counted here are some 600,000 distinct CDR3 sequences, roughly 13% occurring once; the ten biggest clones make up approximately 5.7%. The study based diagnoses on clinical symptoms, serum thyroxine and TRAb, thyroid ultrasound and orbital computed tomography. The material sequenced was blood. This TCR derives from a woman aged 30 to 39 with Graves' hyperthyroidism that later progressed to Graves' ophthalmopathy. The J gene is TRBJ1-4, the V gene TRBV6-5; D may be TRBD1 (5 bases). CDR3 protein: CASRSSGWREKLFF. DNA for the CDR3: TGTGCCAGCAGGTCCTCAGGGTGGCGTGAAAAACTGTTTTTT.